The 13 T cell receptor beta chains given below trace back to one sample, sequenced in a study of T cell repertoires in cytomegalovirus infection. Their antigens remain unidentified. TCRdb reprocessed the reads with MiXCR, giving one entry per CDR3 protein. Of approximately 770,000 distinct CDR3 sequences listed, 29% are singletons. The sample in question was cultured CD8+ T cells from PBMCs, obtained from culture after CMV antigen stimulation. The receptors were sampled from a human donor in good health (CMV status not recorded). Some clones in this sample may be carry-over from other donors' samples.

The chain carries TRBV2 and TRBJ2-5, with TRBD2 as a possible D gene (6 bases). The CDR3 has 14 amino acids. In germline, CDR1 is SNHLY, CDR2 FYNNEI. The ends were cut back, 6 bases at V and 5 bases at J, with 16 bases in the middle. CDR3 amino acids: CASREGPPGETQYF. The CDR3 DNA is TGTGCCAGCAGGGAGGGACCCCCCGGGGAGACCCAGTACTTC.

This clonotype was counted between two and nine times. This chain uses TRBV6-6 with TRBJ2-7, with D tentatively TRBD1 (5 bases). CDR3 length: 15 amino acids. Germline lookup yields CDR1 MNHNY and CDR2 SVGAGI (reference sequence). V was shortened by 0 bases and J by 5 bases, with 14 bases between the two germline ends. CDR3 sequence: CASSYSNPRVDEQYF. The CDR3 coding sequence is TGTGCCAGCAGTTACTCGAATCCCAGGGTGGACGAGCAGTACTTC.

The chain combines TRBV6-1 with TRBJ1-1; D is unresolved. Looked up from germline, CDR1 is MNHNS and CDR2 is SASEGT. The V end was cut by 6 bases, the J end by 1 base, with 9 bases between. The CDR3 sequence is 13 residues long. Written as DNA, the CDR3 is TGTGCCAGCAGCCTATACTGGAACACTGAAGCTTTCTTT. Translated: CASSLYWNTEAFF.

This chain uses TRBV28 with TRBJ1-2, with 7 bases aligning to TRBD1. Trimming cost V 5 bases and J 3 bases; bases outside gene matches: 15. CDR1 is MDHEN and CDR2 is SYDVKM in the germline V gene. The CDR3 extends over 17 amino acids. The CDR3 DNA follows: TGTGCCAGCAGTCGGCAGCTAGCTGCGGGACAGCACTATGGCTACACCTTC. Translated: CASSRQLAAGQHYGYTF.

This clonotype has only a few counts. The chain links TRBV5-4 to TRBJ2-1; D remains unclear. The CDR3 runs 13 residues. V lost 3 bases to trimming and J lost 4 bases, with 8 bases between them. Per the germline V gene, CDR1 is SGHNT and CDR2 is YYREEE (reference sequence). DNA for the CDR3: TGTGCCAGCAGCTCCGAACCTTACAATGAGCAGTTCTTC. It codes for CASSSEPYNEQFF.

This clonotype was observed a handful of times. This chain links TRBV3-1 with TRBJ2-5; maybe TRBD2 (6 bases). Germline CDR1 is LGHDT and CDR2 is YNNKEL (reference sequence). Trimming took 4 bases from V and 1 from J, leaving 13 bases between them. The CDR3 consists of 15 residues. CDR3 DNA: TGTGCCAGCAGCCGGGAGCGGGCGGCCCAAGAGACCCAGTACTTC. Its protein product is CASSRERAAQETQYF.

This clonotype showed up just a few times. V and J are TRBV6-2 or TRBV6-3 and TRBJ2-4; D possibly corresponds to TRBD1 (6 bases). Trimming pared 4 bases from V and 0 bases from J, leaving 28 bases between. The CDR3 is made up of 21 amino acids. Per the germline V gene, CDR1 is MNHEY and CDR2 is SVGEGT. For the CDR3, the DNA is TGTGCCAGCAGTTTCTCACTAACCCCGGACAGATTGAGACAAGCCAAAAACATTCAGTACTTC. Translated: CASSFSLTPDRLRQAKNIQYF.

V is TRBV7-2 and J is TRBJ1-2; no firm D call. The V gene's germline CDR1 is SGHTA and CDR2 FQGNSA. This CDR3 spans 10 amino acids. Trimming removed 5 bases from V and 12 bases from J, with 10 bases in between. The chain's CDR3 is CASSPSAHTF. DNA for the CDR3: TGTGCCAGCAGCCCATCAGCGCACACCTTC.

This chain uses TRBV7-6 with TRBJ1-6; D is possibly TRBD1 (6 bases). Trimming left V 5 bases short and J 0 bases short, with 8 bases between. This CDR3 has 15 residues. The germline CDR1 and CDR2 sequences are SGHVS and FNYEAQ. The CDR3 sequence is CASSLRGSYNSPLHF. The CDR3, as DNA: TGTGCCAGCAGCCTCAGGGGCTCCTATAATTCACCCCTCCACTTT.

V usage is TRBV6-2 or TRBV6-3 and J usage is TRBJ2-1, with 10 bases lining up with TRBD2. Germline CDR1 and CDR2: MNHEY and SVGEGT. There are 18 residues in the CDR3. The trim removed 0 bases at V and 8 bases at J, leaving 13 bases unmatched. For the CDR3, the DNA is TGTGCCAGCAGTTACTCGCGGCTAGCGGGGGCCCTTAGGGATGAGCAGTTCTTC. As protein: CASSYSRLAGALRDEQFF.

The rearrangement uses TRBV7-6 and TRBJ2-7, with a possible D match to TRBD2 (5 bases). In germline, CDR1 is SGHVS, CDR2 FNYEAQ. V lost 5 bases and J lost 5, with 16 bases in between. CDR3 length: 14 amino acids. The CDR3 here is CASSPEVFTDEQYF. Written as DNA, the CDR3 is TGTGCCAGCAGCCCGGAGGTTTTTACTGACGAGCAGTACTTC.

This clonotype was observed a few times. The rearrangement links TRBV7-9 to TRBJ1-1; D is unresolved. The CDR3 runs 14 residues. The V end was cut by 2 bases, the J end by 10 bases, with 17 bases between. Germline-derived CDR1 and CDR2 are SEHNR and FQNEAQ (reference sequence). DNA for the CDR3: TGTGCCAGCAGCTTAATTCTGGGGTCGTTAGGAGCTTTCTTT. Protein product: CASSLILGSLGAFF. The variable domain in full, completed from reference TRBV7-9 and TRBJ1-1, reads DTGVSQNPRHKITKRGQNVTFRCDPISEHNRLYWYRQTLGQGPEFLTYFQNEAQLEKSRLLSDRFSAERPKGSFSTLEIQRTEQGDSAMYLCASSLILGSLGAFFGQGTRLTVV.

This clonotype was seen a handful of times. The chain recombines TRBV7-3 with TRBJ1-4; 9 positions agree with TRBD1. CDR3 length equals 15 residues. With V trimmed by 5 bases and J by 8 bases, 9 bases remained unmatched. Germline values: CDR1 SGHTA, CDR2 FQGTGA. CDR3 protein: CASSPGTGRGEKLFF. Here the CDR3 DNA reads TGTGCCAGCAGCCCAGGGACAGGGCGGGGAGAAAAACTGTTTTTT.